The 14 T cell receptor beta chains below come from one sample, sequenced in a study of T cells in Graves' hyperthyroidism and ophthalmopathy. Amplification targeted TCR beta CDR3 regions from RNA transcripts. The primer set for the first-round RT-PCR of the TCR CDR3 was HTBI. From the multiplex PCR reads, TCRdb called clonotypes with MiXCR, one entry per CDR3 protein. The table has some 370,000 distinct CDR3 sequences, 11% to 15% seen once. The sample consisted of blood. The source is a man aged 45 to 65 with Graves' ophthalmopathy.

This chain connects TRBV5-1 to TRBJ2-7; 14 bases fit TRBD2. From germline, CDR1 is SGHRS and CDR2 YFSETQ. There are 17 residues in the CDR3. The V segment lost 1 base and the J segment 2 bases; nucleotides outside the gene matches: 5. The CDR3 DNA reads TGCGCCAGCAGCTTGAGTGTGACTAGCGGGAGGGCCTACGAGCAGTACTTC. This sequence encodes CASSLSVTSGRAYEQYF.

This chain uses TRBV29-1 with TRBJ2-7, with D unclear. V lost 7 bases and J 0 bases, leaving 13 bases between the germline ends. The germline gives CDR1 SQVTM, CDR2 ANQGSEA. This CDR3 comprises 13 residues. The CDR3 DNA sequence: TGCAGCGGGACGTATAAAGACTCCTACGAGCAGTACTTC. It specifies CSGTYKDSYEQYF.

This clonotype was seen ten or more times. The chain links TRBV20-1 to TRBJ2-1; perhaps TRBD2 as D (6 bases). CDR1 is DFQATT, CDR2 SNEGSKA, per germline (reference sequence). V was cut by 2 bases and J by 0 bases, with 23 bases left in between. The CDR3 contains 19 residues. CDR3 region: CSARPGVQMGVSSYNEQFF. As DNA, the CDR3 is TGCAGTGCTAGACCGGGAGTGCAAATGGGGGTAAGCTCCTACAATGAGCAGTTCTTC.

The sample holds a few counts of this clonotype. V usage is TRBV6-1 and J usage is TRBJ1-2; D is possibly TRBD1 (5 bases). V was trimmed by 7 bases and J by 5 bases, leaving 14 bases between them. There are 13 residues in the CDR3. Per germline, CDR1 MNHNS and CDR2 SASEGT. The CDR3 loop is CASKPQGWYGYTF. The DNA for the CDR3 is TGTGCCAGCAAACCGCAGGGATGGTATGGCTACACCTTC.

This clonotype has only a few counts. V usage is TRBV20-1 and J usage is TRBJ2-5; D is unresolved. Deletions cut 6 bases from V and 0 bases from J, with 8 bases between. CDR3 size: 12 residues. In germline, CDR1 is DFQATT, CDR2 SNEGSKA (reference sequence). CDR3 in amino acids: CSARANQETQYF. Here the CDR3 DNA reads TGCAGTGCGCGCGCCAACCAAGAGACCCAGTACTTC.

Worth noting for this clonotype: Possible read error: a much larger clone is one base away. CDR3 nucleotides: TGCAGTGCTGGTCCGACGGACAGTCACTATGGCTACACCTTC. Amino acids: CSAGPTDSHYGYTF. The J gene is TRBJ1-2, the V gene TRBV20-1, with D maybe TRBD1 (6 bases). This CDR3 region has 14 residues. Germline CDR1 DFQATT, CDR2 SNEGSKA (reference sequence). Trimming took off 5 bases at V and 3 bases at J, with 16 bases between the two ends.

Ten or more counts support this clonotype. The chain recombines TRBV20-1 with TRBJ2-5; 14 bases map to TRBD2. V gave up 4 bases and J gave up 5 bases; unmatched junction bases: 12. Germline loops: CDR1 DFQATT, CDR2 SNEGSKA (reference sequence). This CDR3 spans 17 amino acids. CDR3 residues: CSAKTRLAGGLWETQYF. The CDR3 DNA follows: TGCAGTGCTAAAACACGACTAGCGGGAGGGCTATGGGAGACCCAGTACTTC.

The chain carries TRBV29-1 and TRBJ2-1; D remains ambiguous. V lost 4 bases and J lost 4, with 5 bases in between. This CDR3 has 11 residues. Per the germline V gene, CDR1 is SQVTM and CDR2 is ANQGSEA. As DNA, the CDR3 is TGCAGCGTTGCCCTATACAATGAGCAGTTCTTC. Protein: CSVALYNEQFF.

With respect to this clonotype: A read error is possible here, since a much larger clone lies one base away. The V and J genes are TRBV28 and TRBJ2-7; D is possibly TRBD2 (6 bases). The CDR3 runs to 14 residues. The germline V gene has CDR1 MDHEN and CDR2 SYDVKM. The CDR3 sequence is CASSERVSSYEQCF. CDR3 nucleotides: TGTGCCAGCAGCGAGCGGGTAAGCTCCTACGAGCAGTGCTTC.

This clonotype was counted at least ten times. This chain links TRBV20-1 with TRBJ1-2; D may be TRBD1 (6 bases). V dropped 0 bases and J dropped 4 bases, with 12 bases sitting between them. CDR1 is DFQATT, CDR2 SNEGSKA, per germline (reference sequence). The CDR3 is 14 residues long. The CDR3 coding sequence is TGCAGTGCTAGAGATCCCGGGGGGCTCTATGGCTACACCTTC. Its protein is CSARDPGGLYGYTF.

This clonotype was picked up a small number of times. Here the CDR3 DNA reads TGCAGTGCTAGACCCCCCCTCTCCGACAGGGATAATCAGCCCCAGCATTTT. Its translation: CSARPPLSDRDNQPQHF. The chain couples TRBV20-1 to TRBJ1-5; 7 bases are shared with TRBD1. Germline V gene data show CDR1 as DFQATT and CDR2 as SNEGSKA (reference sequence). V gave up 2 bases and J gave up 4 bases; unmatched junction bases: 14. The CDR3 spans 17 residues.

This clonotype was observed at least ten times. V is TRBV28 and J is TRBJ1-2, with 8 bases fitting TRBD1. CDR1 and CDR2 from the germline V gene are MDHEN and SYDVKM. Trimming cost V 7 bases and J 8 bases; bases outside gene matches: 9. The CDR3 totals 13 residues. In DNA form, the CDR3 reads TGTGCCAGCAATGAGCAGGGGGCGCAGGGCTACACCTTC. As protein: CASNEQGAQGYTF.

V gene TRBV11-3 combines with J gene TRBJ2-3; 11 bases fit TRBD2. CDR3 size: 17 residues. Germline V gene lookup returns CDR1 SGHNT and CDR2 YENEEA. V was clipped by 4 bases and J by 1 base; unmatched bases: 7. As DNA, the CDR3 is TGTGCCAGCAGCTCTCCGGGACTAGCGGAACGCACAGATACGCAGTATTTT. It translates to CASSSPGLAERTDTQYF.

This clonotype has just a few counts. CDR3 residues: CASHGGWGNQPQHF. The CDR3 DNA sequence: TGTGCCAGTCACGGGGGGTGGGGCAATCAGCCCCAGCATTTT. This chain connects TRBV19 to TRBJ1-5; D is perhaps TRBD1 (5 bases). CDR3 size: 14 residues. The germline V and J ends were trimmed by 8 bases and 2 bases, with 13 bases remaining between them. Looked up from germline, CDR1 is LNHDA and CDR2 is SQIVND (reference sequence). Full variable domain (outside the CDR3, taken from reference TRBV19 and TRBJ1-5): DGGITQSPKYLFRKEGQNVTLSCEQNLNHDAMYWYRQDPGQGLRLIYYSQIVNDFQKGDIAEGYSVSREKKESFPLTVTSAQKNPTAFYLCASHGGWGNQPQHFGDGTRLSIL.